Only a few counts were recorded for the clone carrying this T cell receptor beta chain. The antigen remains undetermined. Germline CDR1 ENHRY, CDR2 SYGVKD. After removal of 10 bases from V and 4 bases from J, the junction contained 19 bases not matched to a gene. There are 17 residues in the CDR3. RNA transcripts were the source from which TCR beta CDR3 regions were amplified. Scientists carried out first-round RT-PCR using HTBI primers and then a second-round multiplex PCR. MiXCR, run by TCRdb on the multiplex PCR reads, gives a single entry per CDR3 protein. Seen here are about 740,000 distinct CDR3 sequences, 40% observed once, and the top ten hold 40% to 55%. The data were taken from a study of Graves' ophthalmopathy and Graves' hyperthyroidism. Overall study: Ahead of any treatment, peripheral blood was obtained at the initial diagnosis. Study-wide points: Thyroid clonotypes that were expanded above 0.001 frequency mostly also appeared in blood.

PBMCs were isolated from a roughly 10 ml sample of fresh peripheral blood. The V and J genes are TRBV10-3 and TRBJ1-2; 9 bases are a match to TRBD1. Material: peripheral blood. The TCR originated in an adult man with Graves' ophthalmopathy. The CDR3 loop is CATSSGTGTDNPYGYTF. The CDR3 DNA follows: TGTGCCACCTCCTCCGGGACAGGGACCGACAACCCCTATGGCTACACCTTC.